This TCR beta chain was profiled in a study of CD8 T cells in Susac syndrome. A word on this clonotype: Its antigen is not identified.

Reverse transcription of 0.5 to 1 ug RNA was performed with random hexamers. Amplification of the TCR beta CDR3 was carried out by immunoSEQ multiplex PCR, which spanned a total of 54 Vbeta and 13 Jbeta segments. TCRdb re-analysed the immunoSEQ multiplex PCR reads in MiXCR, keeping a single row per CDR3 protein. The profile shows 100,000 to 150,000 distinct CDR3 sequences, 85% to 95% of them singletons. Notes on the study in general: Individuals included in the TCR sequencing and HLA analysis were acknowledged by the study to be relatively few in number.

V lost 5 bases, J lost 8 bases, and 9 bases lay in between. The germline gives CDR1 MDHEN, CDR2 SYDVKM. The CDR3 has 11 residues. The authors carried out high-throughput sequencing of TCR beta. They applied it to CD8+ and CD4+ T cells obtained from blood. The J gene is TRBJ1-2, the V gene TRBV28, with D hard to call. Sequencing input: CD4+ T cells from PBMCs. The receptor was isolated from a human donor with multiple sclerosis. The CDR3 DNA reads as TGTGCCAGCAGTGATCACAGCGGCTACACCTTC. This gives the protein CASSDHSGYTF.